The rows below give T cell receptor beta chains drawn from one sample of a study of CD8 T cells in ankylosing spondylitis. TCRdb ran MiXCR on the 5' RACE reads and lists one entry per CDR3 protein. The repertoire includes some 150,000 distinct CDR3 sequences, around 10% of them detected once, and around 4.1% sits in the top ten. What was sequenced was blood, either unsorted or a sorted T cell fraction (not recorded which). Source of these receptors: a female donor with ankylosing spondylitis or in good health (not recorded which). CDR3s include the opening cysteine and the closing phenylalanine or tryptophan. A D gene is named only where the DNA matches it firmly. Rows may omit the clone size; those that give it use once, few, many or a size class.

j_call v_call d_call clone_size cdr3_nt cdr3_aa
TRBJ2-2 TRBV28 TRBD2 many TGTGCCAGCAGCCCCTTGGGAGGGTACACCGGGGAGCTGTTTTTT CASSPLGGYTGELFF
TRBJ2-7 TRBV20-1 TRBD1 many TGCAGTGCTAGGGACTCCGGGACAGGGATTTACGAGCAGTACTTC CSARDSGTGIYEQYF
TRBJ2-2 TRBV5-1 - many TGCGCCAGCACGGAGAACACCGGGGAGCTGTTTTTT CASTENTGELFF
TRBJ2-1 TRBV2 - many TGTGCCAGCAGTGTGGGGGAGTTCCGATACAATGAGCAGTTCTTC CASSVGEFRYNEQFF
TRBJ1-4 TRBV20-1 TRBD1 many TGCAGTGCTAGAGGGGCGACAGGGGGTGGGGAAAAACTGTTTTTT CSARGATGGGEKLFF
TRBJ2-5 TRBV30 - many TGTGCCTGGAGTTTGGAGACCCAGTACTTC CAWSLETQYF
TRBJ1-5 TRBV7-2 - many TGTGCCAGCAGCTTAGCACCACAGCCCCAGCATTTT CASSLAPQPQHF
TRBJ2-4 TRBV5-1 - many TGCGCCAGCAGCCACCCCGAAGGAGAAGCCAAAAACATTCAGTACTTC CASSHPEGEAKNIQYF
TRBJ2-7 TRBV3-1 - many TGTGCCAGCACCGCAGGGTTCTCCTACGAGCAGTACTTC CASTAGFSYEQYF
TRBJ2-2 TRBV7-8 - - TGTGCCAGCAGCCCTGGCAGGGTGTTGAGCACCGGGGAGCTGTTTTTT CASSPGRVLSTGELFF
TRBJ1-1 TRBV5-1 - many TGCGCCAGCAGCTTGGGAACTCCAAGACGGACTGAAGCTTTCTTT CASSLGTPRRTEAFF
TRBJ1-5 TRBV28 - many TGTGCCAGCAGTTTATTGGGGCGGCAGGGAAATCAGCCCCAGCATTTT CASSLLGRQGNQPQHF
TRBJ2-1 TRBV20-1 TRBD2 few TGCAGTGTTAGAGGGACTAGCGGCTACAATGAGCAGTTCTTC CSVRGTSGYNEQFF
TRBJ1-6 TRBV25-1 - - TGTGCCAGCAGTGAATCGGACACGGGACGGCCCCTCCACTTT CASSESDTGRPLHF
TRBJ1-2 TRBV19 - - TGTGCCAGTAGCAAACGAACCGACAGGCTCTATGGCTACACCTTC CASSKRTDRLYGYTF
TRBJ2-7 TRBV2 - - TGTGCCAGCAGCAGGGACTCGCTTCGGGAGCAGTACTTC CASSRDSLREQYF
TRBJ2-2 TRBV7-2 TRBD1 many TGTGCCAGCAGCTTGACTGGGACAGGGAGGGAGACCGGGGAGCTGTTTTTT CASSLTGTGRETGELFF
TRBJ2-7 TRBV3-1 TRBD1 few TGTGCCAGCAGCCAGTCTACCGGGACAGGGGTCTACGAGCAGTACTTC CASSQSTGTGVYEQYF
TRBJ2-2 TRBV18 - - TGTGCCAGCTCACCACCCCGGGGGTACGGGGAGCTGTTTTTT CASSPPRGYGELFF
TRBJ2-3 TRBV10-2 TRBD2 - TGCGCCAGCAGTGCGGGACTAGCGGGGGGCCTGAACACAGATACGCAGTATTTT CASSAGLAGGLNTDTQYF
TRBJ2-5 TRBV2 - - TGTGCCAGCAGTAAAGCGCTTTGGGGACGTGGGACCCAGTACTTC CASSKALWGRGTQYF
TRBJ2-5 TRBV7-6 TRBD2 many TGTGCCAGCAGCTTAGGTGTGAGCGGGAGACAAGAGACCCAGTACTTC CASSLGVSGRQETQYF
TRBJ1-2 TRBV29-1 TRBD1 many TGCAGCGTAGGGACAGGGGACTATGGCTACACCTTC CSVGTGDYGYTF
TRBJ1-1 TRBV7-9 TRBD1 many TGTGCCAGCAGCGCCAGATTGACAGGGGTGGGGGACACTGAAGCTTTCTTT CASSARLTGVGDTEAFF
TRBJ1-3 TRBV7-6 - many TGTGCCAGCAGCTTATCGGGACATAGCTCTGGAAACACCATATATTTT CASSLSGHSSGNTIYF